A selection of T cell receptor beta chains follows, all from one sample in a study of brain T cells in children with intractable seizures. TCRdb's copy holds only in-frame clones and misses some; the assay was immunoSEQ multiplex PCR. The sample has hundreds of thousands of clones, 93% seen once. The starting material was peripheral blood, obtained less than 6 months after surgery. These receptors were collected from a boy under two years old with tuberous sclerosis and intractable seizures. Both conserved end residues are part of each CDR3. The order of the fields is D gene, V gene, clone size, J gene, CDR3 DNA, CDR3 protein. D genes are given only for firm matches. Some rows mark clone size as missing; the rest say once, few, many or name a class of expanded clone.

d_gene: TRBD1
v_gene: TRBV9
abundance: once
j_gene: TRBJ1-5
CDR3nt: TGTGCCAGCAGCGTGGGACAGGGCTTCAATCAGCCCCAGCATTTT
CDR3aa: CASSVGQGFNQPQHF

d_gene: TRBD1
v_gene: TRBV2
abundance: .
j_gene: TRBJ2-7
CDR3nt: TGTGCCAGCGTTCGCGCTCGGGACAGATACGAGCAGTACTTC
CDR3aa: CASVRARDRYEQYF

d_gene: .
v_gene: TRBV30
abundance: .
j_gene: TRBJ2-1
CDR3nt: TGTGCCTGGAGCCTTTGGGGTGAGCAGTTCTTC
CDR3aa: CAWSLWGEQFF

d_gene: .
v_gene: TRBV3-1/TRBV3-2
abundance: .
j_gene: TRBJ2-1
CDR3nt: TGTGCCAGCAGCCAAGATGTCGGGGAGCAGTTCTTC
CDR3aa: CASSQDVGEQFF

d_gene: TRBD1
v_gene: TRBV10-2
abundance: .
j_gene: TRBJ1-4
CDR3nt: TGCGCCAGCAGCTGGACAGGATCGAATGAAAAACTGTTTTTT
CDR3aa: CASSWTGSNEKLFF

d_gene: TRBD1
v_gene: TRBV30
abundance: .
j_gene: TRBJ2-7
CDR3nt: TGTGCCTGGAGTCCGAGGACAGGCCCGCAGTACTTC
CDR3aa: CAWSPRTGPQYF

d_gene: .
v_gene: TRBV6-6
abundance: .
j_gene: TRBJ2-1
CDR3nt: TGTGCCAGCAATAAGTTGTCCCTCAATGAGCAGTTCTTC
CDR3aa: CASNKLSLNEQFF

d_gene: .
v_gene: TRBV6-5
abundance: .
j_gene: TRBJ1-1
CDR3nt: TGTGCCAGCAGTTACGCCGGGACGAACGGCCGGACTGAAGCTTTCTTT
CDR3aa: CASSYAGTNGRTEAFF

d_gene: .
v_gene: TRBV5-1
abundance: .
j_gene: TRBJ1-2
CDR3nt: TGCGCCAGCAGCTTTCTTCAGGGGTCTGGCTACACCTTC
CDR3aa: CASSFLQGSGYTF

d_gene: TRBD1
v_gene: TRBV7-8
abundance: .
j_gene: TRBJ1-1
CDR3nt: TGTGCCAGCAGGGCAGGGGGCGTTGGGACTGAAGCTTTCTTT
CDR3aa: CASRAGGVGTEAFF

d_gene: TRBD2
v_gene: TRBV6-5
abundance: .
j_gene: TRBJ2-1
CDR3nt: TGTGCCAGCAAACTAGCGGGAGTCTACAATGAGCAGTTCTTC
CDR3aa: CASKLAGVYNEQFF

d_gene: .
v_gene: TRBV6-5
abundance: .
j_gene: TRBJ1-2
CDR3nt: TGTGCCAGACAGGTCCCCAACTATGGCTACACCTTC
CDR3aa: CARQVPNYGYTF

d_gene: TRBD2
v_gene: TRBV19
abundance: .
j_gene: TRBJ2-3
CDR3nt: TGTGCCAGTAGTATGGCCGGAGCGGGAGTTTATACGCAGTATTTT
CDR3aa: CASSMAGAGVYTQYF

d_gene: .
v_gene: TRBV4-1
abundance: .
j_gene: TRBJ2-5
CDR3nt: TGCGCCAGCAGCCAAGCCGGGACTTCTCAAGAGACCCAGTACTTC
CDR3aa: CASSQAGTSQETQYF

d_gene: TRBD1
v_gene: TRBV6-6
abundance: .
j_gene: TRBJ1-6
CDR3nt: TGTGCCAGCAGTCCCGGGACAGACAATTCACCCCTCCACTTT
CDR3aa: CASSPGTDNSPLHF

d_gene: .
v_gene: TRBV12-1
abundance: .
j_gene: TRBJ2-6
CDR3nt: TGTGCCAGCAGGGACGGACACTCTGGGGCCAACGTCCTGACTTTC
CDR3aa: CASRDGHSGANVLTF

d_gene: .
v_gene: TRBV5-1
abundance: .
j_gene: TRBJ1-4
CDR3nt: TGCGCCAGCAGCTTCGGGACAAAAAATGAAAAACTGTTTTTT
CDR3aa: CASSFGTKNEKLFF

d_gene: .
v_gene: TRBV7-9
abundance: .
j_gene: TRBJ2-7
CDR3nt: TGTGCCACCAGCCTACCGAGTAAAATAGAGCAGTACTTC
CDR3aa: CATSLPSKIEQYF

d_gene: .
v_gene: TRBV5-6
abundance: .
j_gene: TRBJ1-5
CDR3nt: TGTGCCAGCAGCTTGGCTCCCAAGAATCAGCCCCAGCATTTT
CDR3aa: CASSLAPKNQPQHF

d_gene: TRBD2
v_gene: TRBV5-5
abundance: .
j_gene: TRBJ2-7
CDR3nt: TGTGCCAGCAGCTTGGGTCTAGCGGGAGCCTACGAGCAGTACTTC
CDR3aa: CASSLGLAGAYEQYF

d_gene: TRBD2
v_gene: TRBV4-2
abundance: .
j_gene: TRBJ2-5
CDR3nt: TGTGCCAGCAGCCGACTAGCGGGAGAGACCCAGTACTTC
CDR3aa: CASSRLAGETQYF

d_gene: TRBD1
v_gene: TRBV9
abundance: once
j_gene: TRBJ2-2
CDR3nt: TGTGCCAGCAGCGTAGCTACGGGGAAGGGGGCAAGCGGGGAGCTGTTTTTT
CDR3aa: CASSVATGKGASGELFF

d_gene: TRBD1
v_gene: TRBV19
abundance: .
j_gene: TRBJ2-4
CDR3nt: TGTGCCAGTAGTAATAATCGGGGGACAGGGACTAAAAACATTCAGTACTTC
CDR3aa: CASSNNRGTGTKNIQYF

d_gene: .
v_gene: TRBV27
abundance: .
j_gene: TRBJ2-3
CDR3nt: TGTGCCAGCAGTTTACGGCAGACTAGCACAGATACGCAGTATTTT
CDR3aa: CASSLRQTSTDTQYF

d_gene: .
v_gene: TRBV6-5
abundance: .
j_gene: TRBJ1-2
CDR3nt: TGTGCCAGCAGTTACGTGTCGGGGGGCTATGGCTACACCTTC
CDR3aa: CASSYVSGGYGYTF

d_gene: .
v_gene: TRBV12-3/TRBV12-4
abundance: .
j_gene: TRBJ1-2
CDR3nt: TGTGCCAGCAGTTTACGGAAGTTTTATGGCTACACCTTC
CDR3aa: CASSLRKFYGYTF

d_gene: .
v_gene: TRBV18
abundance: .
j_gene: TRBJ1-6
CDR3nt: TGTGCCAGCTCACCAGGCGAGACCGCTTATTCACCCCTCCACTTT
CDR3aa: CASSPGETAYSPLHF

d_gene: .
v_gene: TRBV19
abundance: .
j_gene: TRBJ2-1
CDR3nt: TGTGCCGTCTCTCCAGGGATCTACAATGAGCAGTTCTTC
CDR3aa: CAVSPGIYNEQFF

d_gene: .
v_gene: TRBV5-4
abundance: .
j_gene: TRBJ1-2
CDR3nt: TGTGCCAGCAGCTTAAGACCGAACTATGGCTACACCTTC
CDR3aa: CASSLRPNYGYTF

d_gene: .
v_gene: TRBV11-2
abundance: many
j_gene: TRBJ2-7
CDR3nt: TGTGCCAGCAGCCTGATACGGTTGGACGAGCAGTACTTC
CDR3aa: CASSLIRLDEQYF

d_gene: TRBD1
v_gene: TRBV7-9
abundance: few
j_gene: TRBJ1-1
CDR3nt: TGTGCCAGCAGCTCCAGACAGGGCGGGAACACTGAAGCTTTCTTT
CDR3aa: CASSSRQGGNTEAFF

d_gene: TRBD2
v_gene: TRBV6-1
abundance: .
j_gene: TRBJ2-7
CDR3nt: TGTGCCAGCCTGGCTAGCGGAGGCTCCTACGAGCAGTACTTC
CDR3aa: CASLASGGSYEQYF

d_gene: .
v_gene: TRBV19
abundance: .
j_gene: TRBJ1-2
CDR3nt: TGTGCCAGTAGGAGGCAGGGGTACTATGGCTACACCTTC
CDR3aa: CASRRQGYYGYTF

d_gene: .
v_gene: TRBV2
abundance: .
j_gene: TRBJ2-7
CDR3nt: TGTGCCAGCAGTGATAGGGAGATGAACTACGAGCAGTACTTC
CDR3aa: CASSDREMNYEQYF

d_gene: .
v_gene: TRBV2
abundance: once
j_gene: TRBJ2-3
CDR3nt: TGTGCCAGCAGTATGCTGCTTCTCAGCACAGATACGCAGTATTTT
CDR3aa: CASSMLLLSTDTQYF

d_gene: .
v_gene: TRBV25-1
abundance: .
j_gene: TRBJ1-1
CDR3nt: TGTGCCAGGAACGACCGCAGGGGCAACACTGAAGCTTTCTTT
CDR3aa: CARNDRRGNTEAFF